Shown below are 23 T cell receptor beta chains from a single sample sequenced in a study of T cell responses to AZD1222 COVID-19 vaccine. Sequenced by immunoSEQ multiplex PCR; TCRdb stores in-frame clones only, minus some. In the table there are around 45,000 clones, over 75% of which are singletons. The sample consisted of peripheral blood, taken 28 days after the second dose of the MenACWY control vaccine. All receptors come from an adult who received the MenACWY meningococcal vaccine as a control.

The rearrangement joins TRBV27 to TRBJ1-3; 9 nucleotides align to TRBD1. Trimming removed 5 bases from V and 0 bases from J; junction bases left unmatched: 11. The CDR3 contains 18 residues. From germline, CDR1 is MNHEY and CDR2 SMNVEV (reference sequence). Here the CDR3 reads CASSIRDREIRSGNTIYF. The CDR3 region has the DNA TGTGCCAGCAGTATCCGGGACAGGGAAATCCGCTCTGGAAACACCATATATTTT.

J is TRBJ2-3 and V is TRBV4-2; TRBD2 might be the D (7 bases). Germline loops: CDR1 LGHNA, CDR2 YNFKEQ. The CDR3 runs 16 residues. Deletions cut 0 bases from V and 4 bases from J, with 14 bases between. The CDR3 nucleotides are TGTGCCAGCAGCCAAGAGGCGGGGGCGGGGGCAGATACGCAGTATTTT. Its translation is CASSQEAGAGADTQYF.

This clone was observed a single time. The chain joins TRBV11-1 to TRBJ1-1; no firm D call. Looked up from germline, CDR1 is SGHAT and CDR2 is FQDESV (reference sequence). CDR3 length: 15 residues. V lost 8 bases and J lost 1, with 17 bases in between. The CDR3 nucleotides are TGTGCCAGCCGCAGGATCGTGGGCGGGAACACTGAAGCTTTCTTT. Translated: CASRRIVGGNTEAFF. Variable domain in full (rest from reference TRBV11-1 and TRBJ1-1): EAEVAQSPRYKITEKSQAVAFWCDPISGHATLYWYRQILGQGPELLVQFQDESVVDDSQLPKDRFSAERLKGVDSTLKIQPAELGDSAMYLCASRRIVGGNTEAFFGQGTRLTVV.

The chain employs TRBV10-3 and TRBJ2-7, with D unresolved. Germline V gene sequence: CDR1 ENHRY, CDR2 SYGVKD. The CDR3 is made up of 15 amino acids. The V end was cut by 2 bases, the J end by 1 base, with 12 bases between. CDR3 DNA sequence: TGTGCCATCAGTGAGGAGGCAATAGGATCCTACGAGCAGTACTTC. It is translated as CAISEEAIGSYEQYF.

The chain links TRBV19 to TRBJ2-3, with D perhaps TRBD1 or TRBD2 (5 bases each). Trimming left V 10 bases short and J 4 bases short, with 27 bases between. The CDR3 contains 17 residues. Germline V gene lookup returns CDR1 LNHDA and CDR2 SQIVND (reference sequence). The CDR3 bases are TGTGCCACCGACTCAAGAGGACACCCGTCCGGGGCAGATACGCAGTATTTT. Translation: CATDSRGHPSGADTQYF.

The chain combines TRBV28 with TRBJ2-7; the D gene could be TRBD1 or TRBD2 (5 bases each). Germline CDR1 MDHEN, CDR2 SYDVKM. The CDR3 consists of 17 residues. V dropped 5 bases and J dropped 2 bases, with 22 bases sitting between them. Here the CDR3 DNA reads TGTGCCAGCAGTCTCACAGGTTGGGACGGCCTTACCTACGAGCAGTACTTC. Its translation: CASSLTGWDGLTYEQYF. Full variable domain (outside the CDR3, taken from reference TRBV28 and TRBJ2-7): DVKVTQSSRYLVKRTGEKVFLECVQDMDHENMFWYRQDPGLGLRLIYFSYDVKMKEKGDIPEGYSVSREKKERFSLILESASTNQTSMYLCASSLTGWDGLTYEQYFGPGTRLTVT.

This clone was recorded a few times. The chain employs TRBV4-1 and TRBJ1-5; D unclear. This CDR3 spans 15 amino acids. The germline V and J ends were trimmed by 4 bases and 0 bases, with 10 bases remaining between them. Looked up from germline, CDR1 is MGHRA and CDR2 is YSYEKL. The CDR3 DNA reads TGCGCCAGCAGCCTCCAGGTGACTAGCAATCAGCCCCAGCATTTT. This translates into CASSLQVTSNQPQHF.

This rearrangement joins TRBV13 to TRBJ2-1, with D perhaps matching TRBD1 (5 bases). The germline V gene has CDR1 PRHDT and CDR2 FYEKMQ (reference sequence). The CDR3 loop spans 12 amino acids. V was trimmed by 7 bases and J by 10 bases, leaving 14 bases between them. CDR3 region: CASTPPSGEQFF. CDR3 in DNA: TGTGCCAGCACCCCCCCCTCAGGGGAGCAGTTCTTC.

The chain is built from TRBV4-1 and TRBJ1-2; weak D call: TRBD1 (5 bases). V shed 0 bases and J shed 4 bases, with 9 bases lying between them. The germline V gene has CDR1 MGHRA and CDR2 YSYEKL. The CDR3 sequence is 14 residues long. CDR3 DNA sequence: TGCGCCAGCAGCCAAGATATCCAGGGCTATGGCTACACCTTC. Protein: CASSQDIQGYGYTF.

This clone was counted a few times. V and J are TRBV28 and TRBJ1-3; tentatively, D is TRBD1 (6 bases). The V end lost 6 bases, the J end lost 4 bases, and 19 bases lay between the germline ends. Germline CDR1 reads MDHEN; CDR2 reads SYDVKM. This CDR3 comprises 16 residues. CDR3 amino acids: CASREEDSGPGNTIYF. The CDR3, as DNA: TGTGCCAGCAGAGAGGAGGACAGCGGACCGGGAAACACCATATATTTT.

V and J are TRBV5-1 and TRBJ2-2; TRBD1 might be the D (6 bases). The V gene lost 0 bases and the J gene lost 5 bases, with 11 bases spanning the gap. Germline V gene lookup returns CDR1 SGHRS and CDR2 YFSETQ. This CDR3 region has 15 residues. CDR3 in amino acids: CASSLETGRTGELFF. In DNA, the CDR3 is TGCGCCAGCAGCTTGGAGACAGGCAGGACCGGGGAGCTGTTTTTT.

This sequence joins TRBV7-6 and TRBJ2-3, with D possibly TRBD2 on 5 matching bases. V shed 5 bases and J shed 3 bases, with 18 bases lying between them. CDR1 and CDR2 from the germline V gene are SGHVS and FNYEAQ. CDR3 length: 16 residues. CDR3 DNA: TGTGCCAGCAGCGAAGCTGGCTCCCGGAGGACAGATACGCAGTATTTT. Amino acids: CASSEAGSRRTDTQYF.

This clone was observed once. The chain recombines TRBV4-1 with TRBJ1-5, with a weak D call TRBD1 (5 bases). The CDR3 runs to 14 residues. V lost 1 base and J 6 bases, leaving 10 bases between the germline ends. The germline V gene has CDR1 MGHRA and CDR2 YSYEKL. This CDR3 is CASSQGGQAQPQHF. Written as DNA, the CDR3 is TGCGCCAGCAGCCAAGGGGGCCAGGCTCAGCCCCAGCATTTT.

The count of this clone is one. This rearrangement joins TRBV5-1 to TRBJ1-1; 8 nucleotides match TRBD1. The CDR3 loop spans 15 amino acids. Trimming at V came to 4 bases and at J to 1 base, leaving 6 bases not matched to a gene. Germline V gene sequence: CDR1 SGHRS, CDR2 YFSETQ. This CDR3 is CASSPTTGGNTEAFF. The CDR3 DNA is TGCGCCAGCAGCCCCACAACAGGGGGGAACACTGAAGCTTTCTTT.

V is TRBV7-6 and J is TRBJ2-5, with D perhaps matching TRBD2 (6 bases). This CDR3 has 14 amino acids. Germline loops: CDR1 SGHVS, CDR2 FNYEAQ. V shed 5 bases and J shed 2 bases, with 12 bases lying between them. This CDR3 is CASSPGGLQETQYF. CDR3 DNA sequence: TGTGCCAGCAGCCCCGGAGGGCTACAAGAGACCCAGTACTTC.

The chain carries TRBV5-1 and TRBJ2-3, with a possible D match to TRBD2 (5 bases). Germline loops: CDR1 SGHRS, CDR2 YFSETQ. V gave up 6 bases and J gave up 4 bases, with 18 bases separating them. The CDR3 sequence is 15 residues long. This CDR3 reads CASTLRAKPSDTQYF. In DNA form, the CDR3 reads TGCGCCAGCACTTTGCGGGCTAAACCCTCAGATACGCAGTATTTT.

This clone has just one count. This chain links TRBV4-1 with TRBJ2-1, with D tentatively TRBD2 (6 bases). Trimming removed 0 bases from V and 12 bases from J, with 12 bases in between. This CDR3 is built from 13 residues. Germline-derived CDR1 and CDR2 are MGHRA and YSYEKL. CDR3 sequence: CASSQDRDLGQFF. CDR3 nucleotides: TGCGCCAGCAGCCAAGATAGGGACTTAGGGCAGTTCTTC.

The chain has TRBV30 and TRBJ1-1; D is possibly TRBD1 (5 bases). The V gene lost 2 bases and the J gene lost 7 bases, with 11 bases spanning the gap. CDR3 length: 12 residues. Germline-derived CDR1 and CDR2 are GTSNPN and SVGIG (reference sequence). CDR3 nucleotides: TGTGCCTGGAGTCCCGCCGGGGGTGAAGCTTTCTTT. It is translated as CAWSPAGGEAFF.

The rearrangement uses TRBV4-1 and TRBJ1-1; D ambiguous. The CDR3 contains 16 residues. V was pared by 0 bases and J by 0 bases, with 11 bases between. CDR1 is MGHRA, CDR2 YSYEKL, per germline. CDR3: CASSQDRYRLNTEAFF. CDR3 DNA sequence: TGCGCCAGCAGCCAAGATCGGTACAGACTGAACACTGAAGCTTTCTTT.

The V and J genes are TRBV30 and TRBJ1-5; no clear D gene. The germline V gene has CDR1 GTSNPN and CDR2 SVGIG (reference sequence). This CDR3 is 14 amino acids long. The V end was cut by 3 bases, the J end by 2 bases, with 11 bases between. The CDR3 region has the DNA TGTGCCTGGAGCGCTAATAGGGGCAATCAGCCCCAGCATTTT. It specifies CAWSANRGNQPQHF. Supplemented by reference TRBV30 and TRBJ1-5, the full variable domain reads SQTIHQWPATLVQPVGSPLSLECTVEGTSNPNLYWYRQAAGRGLQLLFYSVGIGQISSEVPQNLSASRPQDRQFILSSKKLLLSDSGFYLCAWSANRGNQPQHFGDGTRLSIL.

This clone has just one count. The chain uses TRBV5-8 and TRBJ1-5; D unresolved. V dropped 0 bases and J dropped 5 bases, with 15 bases sitting between them. This CDR3 contains 16 residues. Germline lookup yields CDR1 SGHTS and CDR2 YDEGEE. CDR3 nucleotide sequence: TGTGCCAGCAGCTTGGGTCTGGGGTTGATGCATCAGCCCCAGCATTTT. It translates to CASSLGLGLMHQPQHF.

The chain is built from TRBV6-2 or TRBV6-3 and TRBJ1-1; D is uncertain. Germline values: CDR1 MNHEY, CDR2 SVGEGT. CDR3 length: 14 residues. V lost 6 bases and J 6 bases, leaving 17 bases between the germline ends. CDR3 nucleotides: TGTGCCAGCAGCCACGAGAGTTGGTCGGCTGAAGCTTTCTTT. Amino acids: CASSHESWSAEAFF.

This chain joins TRBV30 and TRBJ1-2; no firm D call. Deletions cut 8 bases from V and 9 bases from J, with 16 bases between. The V gene's germline CDR1 is GTSNPN and CDR2 SVGIG (reference sequence). This CDR3 contains 11 residues. The CDR3 coding sequence is TGTGCCGGTACAATACTAACCCGCTACACCTTC. Translated, it gives CAGTILTRYTF.